This TCR beta chain was sequenced during a study of yellow fever vaccine responses in identical twins. General study results and limits: In identical twins, vaccine T cell responses appeared partly shared and partly individual.

V gave up 0 bases and J gave up 6 bases; unmatched junction bases: 7. This CDR3 spans 15 amino acids. Germline loops: CDR1 DFQATT, CDR2 SNEGSKA (reference sequence). One entry per CDR3 protein, called by TCRdb with MiXCR from the RT-PCR reads. The sample contains about 20,000 distinct CDR3 sequences, approximately 72% of which appear only once. A remark on this clonotype: Its antigen is unknown.

The V and J genes are TRBV20-1 and TRBJ2-1; 8 bases fit TRBD2. The TCR originated in a woman aged 18-29 years who received the yellow fever vaccine. Here the sequenced sample was T cells from blood (PBMCs), unsorted or a sorted subset (not recorded which), taken before or after yellow fever vaccination (not recorded which). For the CDR3, the DNA is TGCAGTGCTAGAGAACCGGGACTAGTTCCCAATGAGCAGTTCTTC. Amino acids: CSAREPGLVPNEQFF.